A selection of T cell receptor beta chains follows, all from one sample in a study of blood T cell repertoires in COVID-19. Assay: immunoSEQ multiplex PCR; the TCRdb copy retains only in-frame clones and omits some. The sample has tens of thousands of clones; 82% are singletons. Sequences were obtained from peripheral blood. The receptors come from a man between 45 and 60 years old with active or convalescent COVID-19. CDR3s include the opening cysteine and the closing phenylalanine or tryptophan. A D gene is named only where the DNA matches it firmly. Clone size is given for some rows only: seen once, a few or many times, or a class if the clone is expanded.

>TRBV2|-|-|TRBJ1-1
CASRREISSEAFF
TGTGCCAGCAGGAGGGAAATAAGCTCTGAAGCTTTCTTT
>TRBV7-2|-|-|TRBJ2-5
CASCLGSLAGAMETQYF
TGTGCCAGCTGCCTAGGTTCTCTCGCGGGGGCTATGGAGACCCAGTACTTC
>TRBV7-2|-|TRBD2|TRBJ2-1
CASSSQAGGGFNEQFF
TGTGCCAGCAGCTCCCAAGCGGGGGGGGGTTTCAATGAGCAGTTCTTC
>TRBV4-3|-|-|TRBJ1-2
CASSQEVGLYYGYTF
TGCGCCAGCAGCCAAGAGGTCGGGTTATACTATGGCTACACCTTC
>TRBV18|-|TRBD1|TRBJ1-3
CASSPYRGDTSGNTIYF
TGTGCCAGCTCACCTTACAGGGGGGATACCTCTGGAAACACCATATATTTT
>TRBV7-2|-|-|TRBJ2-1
CASSLGQTNEQFF
TGTGCCAGCAGCTTAGGACAGACCAATGAGCAGTTCTTC
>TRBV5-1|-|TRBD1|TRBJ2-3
CASSPGQAFTDTQYF
TGCGCCAGCAGCCCGGGACAGGCCTTCACAGATACGCAGTATTTT
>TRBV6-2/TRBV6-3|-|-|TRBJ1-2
CASSYRSANYGYTF
TGTGCCAGCAGTTACAGGAGCGCTAACTATGGCTACACCTTC
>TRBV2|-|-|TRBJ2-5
CASNGQIQETQYF
TGTGCCAGCAATGGACAAATCCAAGAGACCCAGTACTTC
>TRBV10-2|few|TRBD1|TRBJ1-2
CASRGTEVNYGYTF
TGCGCCAGCAGGGGGACAGAAGTTAACTATGGCTACACCTTC
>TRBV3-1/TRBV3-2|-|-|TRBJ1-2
CASSPRGGRYYGYTF
TGTGCCAGCAGCCCCCGAGGGGGAAGGTACTATGGCTACACCTTC
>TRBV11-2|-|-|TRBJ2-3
CASSLPGTETDTQYF
TGTGCCAGCAGCTTACCCGGGACTGAAACAGATACGCAGTATTTT
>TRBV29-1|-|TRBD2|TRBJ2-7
CSVLSGKYEQYF
TGCAGCGTCCTTAGCGGGAAATACGAGCAGTACTTC
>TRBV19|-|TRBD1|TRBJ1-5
CASSVGTGNNQPQHF
TGTGCCAGTAGTGTCGGGACAGGGAACAATCAGCCCCAGCATTTT
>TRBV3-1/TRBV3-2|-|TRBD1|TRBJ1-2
CASSQADREHGYTF
TGTGCCAGCAGCCAGGCGGACAGGGAACATGGCTACACCTTC
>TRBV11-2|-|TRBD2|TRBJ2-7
CASSSGLASYEQYF
TGTGCCAGCAGCAGCGGACTAGCGTCCTACGAGCAGTACTTC
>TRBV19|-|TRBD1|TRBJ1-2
CASSVQGFGYGYTF
TGTGCCAGTAGTGTACAGGGGTTTGGGTATGGCTACACCTTC
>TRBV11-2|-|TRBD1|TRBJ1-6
CASSGQGGNSPLHF
TGTGCCAGCAGTGGACAGGGCGGCAATTCACCCCTCCACTTT
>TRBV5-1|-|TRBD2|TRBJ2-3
CASSLLAGGNTDTQYF
TGCGCCAGCAGCTTACTAGCGGGGGGTAACACAGATACGCAGTATTTT
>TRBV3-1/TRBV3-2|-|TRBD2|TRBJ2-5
CASSQIAGGLGETQYF
TGTGCCAGCAGCCAAATAGCGGGGGGGCTTGGAGAGACCCAGTACTTC
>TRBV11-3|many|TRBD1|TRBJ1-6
CASSLVGTGPHSYNSPLHF
TGTGCCAGCAGCTTAGTGGGGACAGGGCCTCACTCCTATAATTCACCCCTCCACTTT
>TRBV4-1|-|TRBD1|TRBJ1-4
CASSQYGGQGDEKLFF
TGCGCCAGCAGCCAATATGGGGGACAGGGGGATGAAAAACTGTTTTTT
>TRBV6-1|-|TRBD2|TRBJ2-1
CASSEAMGGGNNEQFF
TGTGCCAGCAGTGAAGCGATGGGGGGGGGTAACAATGAGCAGTTCTTC
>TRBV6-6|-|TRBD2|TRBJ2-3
CASRPAGLALADTQYF
TGTGCCAGCAGACCCGCGGGACTAGCCTTGGCAGATACGCAGTATTTT
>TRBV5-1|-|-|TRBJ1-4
CASSPQGNEKLFF
TGCGCCAGCAGCCCCCAGGGAAATGAAAAACTGTTTTTT
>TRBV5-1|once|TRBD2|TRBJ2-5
CASSDTGTREETQYF
TGCGCCAGCAGCGACACCGGGACTAGGGAAGAGACCCAGTACTTC
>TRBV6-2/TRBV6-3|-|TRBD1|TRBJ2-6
CTSSDRGRAGANVLTF
TGTACCAGCAGTGACAGGGGGAGAGCTGGGGCCAACGTCCTGACTTTC
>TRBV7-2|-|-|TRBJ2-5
CASSLASSEETQYF
TGTGCCAGCAGCTTAGCATCTAGCGAAGAGACCCAGTACTTC
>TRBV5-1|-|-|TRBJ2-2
CASSLGQVSAGELFF
TGCGCCAGCAGCCTTGGGCAGGTCTCCGCCGGGGAGCTGTTTTTT
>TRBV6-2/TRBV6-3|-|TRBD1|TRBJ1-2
CASSSGTGNYGYTF
TGTGCCAGCAGTTCGGGGACAGGGAACTATGGCTACACCTTC
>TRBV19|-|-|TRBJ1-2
CASQTAYGYTF
TGTGCCAGTCAGACAGCGTATGGCTACACCTTC
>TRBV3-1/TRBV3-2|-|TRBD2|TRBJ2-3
CASSQNVGLAGGHHPTQYF
TGTGCCAGCAGCCAAAATGTTGGACTAGCGGGGGGGCATCACCCTACGCAGTATTTT
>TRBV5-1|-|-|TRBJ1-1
CASSLSLNTEAFF
TGCGCCAGCAGCTTGAGTCTAAACACTGAAGCTTTCTTT
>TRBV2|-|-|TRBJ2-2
CAREVLNTGELFF
TGTGCCAGGGAGGTCCTGAACACCGGGGAGCTGTTTTTT
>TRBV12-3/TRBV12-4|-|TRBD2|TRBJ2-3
CASSGTNTDTQYF
TGTGCCAGCAGCGGGACTAACACAGATACGCAGTATTTT
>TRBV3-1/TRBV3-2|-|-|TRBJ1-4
CASSPRQNEKLFF
TGTGCCAGCAGCCCGAGGCAGAATGAAAAACTGTTTTTT